The subject of this entry is one T cell receptor (beta chain). This specimen comes from a study of blood T cell repertoires in COVID-19. This table comes from immunoSEQ multiplex PCR, and its TCRdb copy is limited to in-frame clones, with some not included. In the table there are 56,000 or so clones, around 85% of which are singletons. The CDR3 runs to 14 residues. V shed 6 bases and J 3 bases; nucleotides not matched to a gene: 4. Per germline, CDR1 MNHEY and CDR2 SVGAGI. The sequence was collected from a woman aged 70-85 years with acute or convalescent COVID-19. This rearrangement joins TRBV6-5 to TRBJ2-3; 9 bases agree with TRBD2. The sample was peripheral blood. Here the CDR3 DNA reads TGTGCCAGCAGGCAGCGGGGGGATACAGATACGCAGTATTTT. Amino acid sequence: CASRQRGDTDTQYF.